This T cell receptor beta chain was observed in a study of neurological immune-mediated disorders. Overall study results and limits: The authors found no clinical or MRI feature associated with the multiple sclerosis repertoire cluster. Expanded clones shared no CDR3 amino acid sequences across subjects, suggesting private repertoires in all groups.

V was shortened by 1 base and J by 7 bases, with 10 bases between the two germline ends. The CDR3 is 14 residues long. The V gene's germline CDR1 is SGHNT and CDR2 YENEEA. One entry per CDR3 protein results from TCRdb running MiXCR on the 5' RACE reads. The data contain 60,000 to 70,000 distinct CDR3 sequences, about 5% of them seen just once; the ten biggest clones take up about 5.3%. In its sample, this clonotype was seen many times. Its antigen is not known. The TCR sequence derives from a human donor with multiple sclerosis. The donor label of this sample is uncertain. The chain combines TRBV11-3 with TRBJ2-2, with a tentative D call TRBD1 (6 bases). The sample comprised PBMCs. The CDR3 bases are TGTGCCAGCAGCTTAGGACAGGCGAGCGGGGAGCTGTTTTTT. This encodes CASSLGQASGELFF.